This T cell receptor (beta chain) was sequenced in a study of cytomegalovirus exposure and HLA in healthy donors. Background on the study: The approximately 120 validation repertoires matched the roughly 650 first-cohort repertoires in platform, a later analysis reported. Study-level findings and limits: The classifier, whose performance was assessed in both the original and validation cohorts, reportedly diagnosed cytomegalovirus status with high specificity and sensitivity. Rare TCR sequences dominated, though some public TCRs recurred in many donors. The authors enumerated some 160 TCR beta chains as linked to cytomegalovirus.

On this clone: Its antigen is as yet unknown.

Generated by immunoSEQ multiplex PCR, the TCRdb table keeps only in-frame clones and is missing some. The data contain fewer than 150,000 clones, approximately 84% of them singletons. The CDR3 loop spans 17 amino acids. Germline CDR1 and CDR2: SGHTA and FQGNSA. J gave up 1 base and V 1 base, and 4 bases lay outside the gene matches. V gene TRBV7-2 combines with J gene TRBJ1-2; 12 nucleotides align to TRBD1. Sequencing input: PBMCs. The receptor was isolated from a young man in good health and CMV-seropositive. The CDR3 bases are TGTGCCAGCAGCTTAGTGGGGACAGGGGGCTTTAACTATGGCTACACCTTC. This codes for CASSLVGTGGFNYGYTF.